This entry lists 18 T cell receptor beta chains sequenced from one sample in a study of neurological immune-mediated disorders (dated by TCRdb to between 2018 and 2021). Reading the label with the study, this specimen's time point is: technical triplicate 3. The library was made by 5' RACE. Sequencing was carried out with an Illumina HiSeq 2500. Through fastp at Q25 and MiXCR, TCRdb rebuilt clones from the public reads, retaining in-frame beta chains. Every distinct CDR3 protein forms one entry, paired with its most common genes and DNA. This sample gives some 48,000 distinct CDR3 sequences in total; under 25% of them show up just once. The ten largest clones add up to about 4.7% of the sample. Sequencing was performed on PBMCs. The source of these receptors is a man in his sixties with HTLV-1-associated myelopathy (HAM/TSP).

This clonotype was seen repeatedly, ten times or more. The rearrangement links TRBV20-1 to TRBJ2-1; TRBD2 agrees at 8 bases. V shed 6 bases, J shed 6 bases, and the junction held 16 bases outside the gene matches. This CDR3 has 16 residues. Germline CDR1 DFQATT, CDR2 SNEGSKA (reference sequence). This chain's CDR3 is CSAVSYLAGGSNEQFF. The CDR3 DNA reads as TGCAGTGCCGTCTCGTATCTAGCGGGCGGTTCCAATGAGCAGTTCTTC.

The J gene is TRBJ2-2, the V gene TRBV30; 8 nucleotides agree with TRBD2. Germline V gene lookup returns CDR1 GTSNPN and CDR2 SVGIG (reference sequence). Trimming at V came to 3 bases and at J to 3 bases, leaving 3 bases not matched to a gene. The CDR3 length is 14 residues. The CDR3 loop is CAWRSGSHTGELFF. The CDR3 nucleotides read TGTGCCTGGAGAAGCGGGAGTCACACCGGGGAGCTGTTTTTT.

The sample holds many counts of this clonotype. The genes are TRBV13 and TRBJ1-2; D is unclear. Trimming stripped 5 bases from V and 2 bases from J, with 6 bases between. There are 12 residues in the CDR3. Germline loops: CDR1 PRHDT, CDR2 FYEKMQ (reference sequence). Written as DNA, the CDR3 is TGTGCCAGCAGCCGCAGCAACTATGGCTACACCTTC. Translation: CASSRSNYGYTF.

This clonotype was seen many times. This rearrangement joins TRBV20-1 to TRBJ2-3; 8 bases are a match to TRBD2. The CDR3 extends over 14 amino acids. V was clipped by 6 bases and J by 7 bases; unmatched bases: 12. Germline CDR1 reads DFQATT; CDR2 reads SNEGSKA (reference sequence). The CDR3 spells CSATLSAGGHTQYF. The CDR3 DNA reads TGCAGTGCCACCCTTTCGGCGGGAGGACATACGCAGTATTTT.

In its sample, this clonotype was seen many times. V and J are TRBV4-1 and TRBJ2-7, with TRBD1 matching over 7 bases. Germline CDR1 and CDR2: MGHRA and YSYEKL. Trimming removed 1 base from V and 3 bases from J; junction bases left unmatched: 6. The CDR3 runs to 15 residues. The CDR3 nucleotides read TGCGCCAGCAGCCAAGGCCGGGACAGTGTCTACGAGCAGTACTTC. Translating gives CASSQGRDSVYEQYF.

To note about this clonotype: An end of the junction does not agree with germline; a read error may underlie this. This chain's CDR3 is CASSLHPLTVNTEAVF. The CDR3 DNA reads as TGTGCCAGCAGCCTACACCCCTTAACAGTTAACACTGAAGCTGTCTTT. This chain links TRBV5-5 with TRBJ1-1; no firm D call. Germline CDR1 is SGHKS and CDR2 is YYEKEE (reference sequence). The CDR3 loop spans 16 amino acids.

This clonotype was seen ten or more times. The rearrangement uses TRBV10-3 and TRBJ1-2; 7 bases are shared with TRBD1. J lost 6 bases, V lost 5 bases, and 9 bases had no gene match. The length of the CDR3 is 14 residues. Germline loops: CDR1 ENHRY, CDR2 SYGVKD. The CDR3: CAISNTKGADGYTF. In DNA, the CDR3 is TGTGCCATCAGTAATACCAAGGGGGCAGATGGCTACACCTTC.

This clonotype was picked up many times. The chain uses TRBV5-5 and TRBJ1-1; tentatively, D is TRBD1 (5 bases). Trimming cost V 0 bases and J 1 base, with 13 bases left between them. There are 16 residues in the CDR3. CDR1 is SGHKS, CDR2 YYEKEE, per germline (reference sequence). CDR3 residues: CASSLVDRNTNTEAFF. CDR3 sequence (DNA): TGTGCCAGCAGCTTGGTAGACAGAAATACGAACACTGAAGCTTTCTTT.

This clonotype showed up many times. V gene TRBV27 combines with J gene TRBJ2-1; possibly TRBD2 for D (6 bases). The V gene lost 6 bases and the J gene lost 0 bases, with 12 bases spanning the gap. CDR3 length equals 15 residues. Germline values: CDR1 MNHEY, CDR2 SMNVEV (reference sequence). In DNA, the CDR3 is TGTGCCAGCAGATTCCCCGGGGGCTCCTACAATGAGCAGTTCTTC. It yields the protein CASRFPGGSYNEQFF.

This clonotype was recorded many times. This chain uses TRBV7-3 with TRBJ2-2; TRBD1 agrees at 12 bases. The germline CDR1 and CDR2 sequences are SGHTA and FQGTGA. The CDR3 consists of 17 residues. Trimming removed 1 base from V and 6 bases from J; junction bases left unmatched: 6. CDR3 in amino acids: CASSLRDRGRRSGELFF. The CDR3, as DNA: TGTGCCAGCAGCTTAAGGGACAGGGGGCGGAGATCCGGGGAGCTGTTTTTT.

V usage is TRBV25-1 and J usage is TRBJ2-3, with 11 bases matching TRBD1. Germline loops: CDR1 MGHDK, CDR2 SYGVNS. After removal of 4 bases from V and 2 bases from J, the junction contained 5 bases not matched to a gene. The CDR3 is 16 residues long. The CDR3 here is CASSAGTGGYTDTQYF. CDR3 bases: TGTGCCAGCAGTGCCGGGACAGGGGGGTACACAGATACGCAGTATTTT.

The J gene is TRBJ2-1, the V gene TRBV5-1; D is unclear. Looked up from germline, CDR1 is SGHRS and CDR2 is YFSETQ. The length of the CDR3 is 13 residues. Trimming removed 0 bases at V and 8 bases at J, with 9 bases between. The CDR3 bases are TGCGCCAGCAGCTTGGTCGGAGTCCATGAGCAGTTCTTC. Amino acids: CASSLVGVHEQFF.

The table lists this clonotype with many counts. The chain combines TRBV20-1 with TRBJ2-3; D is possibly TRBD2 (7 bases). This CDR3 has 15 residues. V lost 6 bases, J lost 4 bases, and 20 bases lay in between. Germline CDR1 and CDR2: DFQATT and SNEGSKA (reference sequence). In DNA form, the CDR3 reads TGCAGTGCCCGACGGGGGGCGGGATGGGCAGATACGCAGTATTTT. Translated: CSARRGAGWADTQYF.

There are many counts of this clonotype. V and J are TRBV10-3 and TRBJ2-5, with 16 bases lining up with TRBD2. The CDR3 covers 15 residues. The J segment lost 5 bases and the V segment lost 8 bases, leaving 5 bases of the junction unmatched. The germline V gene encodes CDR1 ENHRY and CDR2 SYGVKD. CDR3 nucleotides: TGTGCCATCGGGACTAGCGGGAGGGCCGGGGAGACCCAGTACTTC. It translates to CAIGTSGRAGETQYF.

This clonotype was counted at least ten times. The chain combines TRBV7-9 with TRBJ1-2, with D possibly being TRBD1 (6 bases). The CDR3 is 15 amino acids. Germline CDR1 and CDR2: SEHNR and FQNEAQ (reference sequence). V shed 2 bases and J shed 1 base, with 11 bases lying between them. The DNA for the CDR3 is TGTGCCAGCAGCTTACTACCAGGGGATAACTATGGCTACACCTTC. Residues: CASSLLPGDNYGYTF. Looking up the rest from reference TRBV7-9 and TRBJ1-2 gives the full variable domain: DTGVSQNPRHKITKRGQNVTFRCDPISEHNRLYWYRQTLGQGPEFLTYFQNEAQLEKSRLLSDRFSAERPKGSFSTLEIQRTEQGDSAMYLCASSLLPGDNYGYTFGSGTRLTVV.

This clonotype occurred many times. The CDR3 DNA follows: TGTGCCAGCACCCTGATATGGGGGGCCCCCGGGGAGCTGTTTTTT. It is translated as CASTLIWGAPGELFF. The chain recombines TRBV27 with TRBJ2-2; either TRBD1 or TRBD2 may fit D (6 bases each). CDR1 MNHEY and CDR2 SMNVEV come from the germline V gene (reference sequence). The CDR3 totals 15 residues. V shed 7 bases and J shed 6 bases, with 18 bases lying between them.

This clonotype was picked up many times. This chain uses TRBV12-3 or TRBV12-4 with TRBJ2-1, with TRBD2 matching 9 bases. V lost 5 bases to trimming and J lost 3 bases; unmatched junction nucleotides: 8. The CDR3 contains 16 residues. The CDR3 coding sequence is TGTGCCAGCAGTCCCCATAGCGGGAGAGTCTACAATGAGCAGTTCTTC. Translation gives CASSPHSGRVYNEQFF.

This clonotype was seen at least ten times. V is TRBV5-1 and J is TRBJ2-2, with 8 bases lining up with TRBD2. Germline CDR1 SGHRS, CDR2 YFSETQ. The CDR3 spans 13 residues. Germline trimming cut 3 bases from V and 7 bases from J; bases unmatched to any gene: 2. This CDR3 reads CASSSGGIGELFF. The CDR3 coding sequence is TGCGCCAGCAGCTCGGGGGGGATCGGGGAGCTGTTTTTT.